The 8 T cell receptor beta chains given below trace back to one sample, sequenced in a study of cytomegalovirus exposure and HLA in healthy donors. The PCR ran on 60 Vbeta and 13 Jbeta primers. Here immunoSEQ multiplex PCR was the method, and the copy in TCRdb shows in-frame clones only, minus some. The top ten hold roughly 14% of the sample, which has some 150,000 clones, approximately 70% seen once. Sequencing was carried out using PBMCs. The receptor source for this set is a human donor in good health.

The CDR3: CAWDQGAGGNTIYF. CDR3 DNA sequence: TGTGCCTGGGATCAGGGGGCTGGAGGAAACACCATATATTTT. The V call is TRBV30, the J call TRBJ1-3, with 8 positions matching TRBD1. The CDR3 runs 14 residues. The V and J ends lost 5 bases and 4 bases, in that order; junction bases with no gene match: 7. The germline V gene encodes CDR1 GTSNPN and CDR2 SVGIG (reference sequence).

V and J are TRBV7-3 and TRBJ2-3; TRBD2 agrees at 10 bases. The V gene's germline CDR1 is SGHTA and CDR2 FQGTGA. The CDR3 runs 15 residues. J was trimmed by 4 bases and V by 0 bases; bases with no gene match: 1. CDR3 residues: CASSLTSGRSDTQYF. The CDR3 nucleotides are TGTGCCAGCAGCTTAACTAGCGGGAGGTCAGATACGCAGTATTTT.

This clone was detected a few times. The rearrangement uses TRBV5-6 and TRBJ2-1, with 9 positions matching TRBD2. Trimming removed 2 bases from V and 2 bases from J; junction bases left unmatched: 8. Germline CDR1 and CDR2: SGHDT and YYEEEE. This CDR3 is built from 17 residues. The CDR3 region has the DNA TGTGCCAGCAGCTTTGGGGCTAGCGGGACGACCTACAATGAGCAGTTCTTC. It codes for CASSFGASGTTYNEQFF.

J is TRBJ2-7 and V is TRBV28; TRBD1 aligns across 12 bases. The CDR3 contains 17 residues. J gave up 7 bases and V 0 bases, and 10 bases lay outside the gene matches. The germline gives CDR1 MDHEN, CDR2 SYDVKM. CDR3: CASSLWGRGQGAFEQYF. Written as DNA, the CDR3 is TGTGCCAGCAGTTTATGGGGCCGGGGACAGGGGGCGTTTGAGCAGTACTTC.

V gene TRBV7-6 combines with J gene TRBJ1-1, with D possibly TRBD1 on 5 matching bases. CDR3 length equals 14 residues. Germline values: CDR1 SGHVS, CDR2 FNYEAQ. The germline V and J ends were trimmed by 5 bases and 1 base, with 11 bases remaining between them. The CDR3 here is CASSLTAGNTEAFF. The DNA for the CDR3 is TGTGCCAGCAGCCTGACAGCGGGGAACACTGAAGCTTTCTTT. Full variable domain (outside the CDR3, taken from reference TRBV7-6 and TRBJ1-1): GAGVSQSPRYKVTKRGQDVALRCDPISGHVSLYWYRQALGQGPEFLTYFNYEAQQDKSGLPNDRFSAERPEGSISTLTIQRTEQRDSAMYRCASSLTAGNTEAFFGQGTRLTVV.

This clone was counted once. The chain combines TRBV18 with TRBJ1-3; TRBD1 might be the D (6 bases). Per the germline V gene, CDR1 is KGHSH and CDR2 is LQKENI. The germline V and J ends were trimmed by 3 bases and 2 bases, with 14 bases remaining between them. The CDR3 length is 16 residues. The CDR3 loop is CASSPRQELTGNTIYF. The CDR3 nucleotides read TGTGCCAGCTCACCGCGACAGGAACTAACTGGAAACACCATATATTTT.

The genes are TRBV10-2 and TRBJ2-5; 9 bases fit TRBD1. V shed 6 bases and J 5 bases; nucleotides not matched to a gene: 10. Germline V gene data show CDR1 as WSHSY and CDR2 as SAAADI. CDR3 length equals 15 residues. CDR3 region: CASRQGAKIGETQYF. The DNA of the CDR3 is TGCGCCAGCAGACAGGGGGCGAAGATCGGTGAGACCCAGTACTTC.

This chain links TRBV18 with TRBJ2-5; 9 nucleotides line up with TRBD1. The V and J ends lost 6 bases and 0 bases, in that order; junction bases with no gene match: 5. Germline values: CDR1 KGHSH, CDR2 LQKENI. The CDR3 length is 15 residues. CDR3 loop: CASSPGQGDQETQYF. In nucleotides, the CDR3 is TGTGCCAGCTCCCCGGGACAGGGAGACCAAGAGACCCAGTACTTC.